What follows are 21 T cell receptor beta chains derived from one specimen sequenced in a study of cytomegalovirus exposure and HLA in healthy donors. PCR amplification relied on 60 Vbeta primers (plus 13 Jbeta primers). Using immunoSEQ multiplex PCR, the repertoire was profiled, and TCRdb retains in-frame clones only, with some absent. The sample holds 210,000 or so clones, approximately 84% seen once. Sequencing input: PBMCs. The receptors originated from a girl aged 2-15 years in good health and CMV-seronegative.

This clone showed up just once. The chain combines TRBV10-2 with TRBJ2-5; D might be TRBD1 (6 bases). The CDR3 is 14 amino acids. The V gene's germline CDR1 is WSHSY and CDR2 SAAADI. The V end lost 4 bases, the J end lost 2 bases, and 11 bases lay between the germline ends. CDR3 amino acids: CASSGGLAQETQYF. In DNA, the CDR3 is TGCGCCAGCAGTGGGGGGCTAGCTCAAGAGACCCAGTACTTC.

The chain joins TRBV7-9 to TRBJ2-3; 7 bases agree with TRBD2. The CDR3 contains 16 residues. Looked up from germline, CDR1 is SEHNR and CDR2 is FQNEAQ (reference sequence). Trimming at V came to 1 base and at J to 0 bases, leaving 4 bases not matched to a gene. CDR3 region: CASSLGLAASTDTQYF. The CDR3 nucleotides read TGTGCCAGCAGCTTAGGCCTAGCGGCTAGCACAGATACGCAGTATTTT.

The chain employs TRBV14 and TRBJ1-2, with 7 bases fitting TRBD1. The germline gives CDR1 SGHDN, CDR2 FVKESK. V was pared by 1 base and J by 7 bases, with 6 bases of the junction left unmatched. The CDR3 length is 14 residues. CDR3 nucleotides: TGTGCCAGCAGCCAAGTCGACAGGGATGCTGGCTACACCTTC. Translation: CASSQVDRDAGYTF.

This chain joins TRBV30 and TRBJ2-3; D might be TRBD1 (7 bases). Trimming took off 1 base at V and 1 base at J, with 18 bases between the two ends. CDR3 length: 17 residues. Germline lookup yields CDR1 GTSNPN and CDR2 SVGIG (reference sequence). CDR3 in amino acids: CAWSDLTRGAGTDTQYF. DNA of the CDR3: TGTGCCTGGAGTGACCTAACCAGGGGGGCTGGCACAGATACGCAGTATTTT.

The gene calls are TRBV6-4 and TRBJ2-1; D is possibly TRBD2 (6 bases). The length of the CDR3 is 14 residues. The ends were cut back, 2 bases at V and 4 bases at J, with 9 bases in the middle. Germline-derived CDR1 and CDR2 are MRHNA and SNTAGT. Here the CDR3 reads CASSDGGAYNEQFF. The CDR3, as DNA: TGTGCCAGCAGTGACGGCGGGGCTTACAATGAGCAGTTCTTC.

V and J are TRBV9 and TRBJ1-6; D possibly corresponds to TRBD1 (5 bases). V was shortened by 4 bases and J by 10 bases, with 18 bases between the two germline ends. Germline values: CDR1 SGDLS, CDR2 YYNGEE. The CDR3 spans 15 residues. CDR3 DNA sequence: TGTGCCAGCAGCCCTTCGGCAGGGTCTAGGTCACCCCTCCACTTT. Translating it yields CASSPSAGSRSPLHF.

The rearrangement joins TRBV7-2 to TRBJ2-1, with 7 bases matching TRBD2. Germline V gene lookup returns CDR1 SGHTA and CDR2 FQGNSA. The length of the CDR3 is 16 residues. The junction had 19 bases not matched to a gene; V was cut back by 2 bases and J by 15 bases. The CDR3 DNA reads TGTGCCAGCAGCTTAAGGTCTTCAGGACTAGGAGGAGCGGTGTTCTTC. The encoded protein is CASSLRSSGLGGAVFF.

In the case of this clone: Compared with germline, one end of the junction differs, possibly owing to a read error. The chain has TRBV6-5 and TRBJ1-4; the match to TRBD1 covers 10 bases. CDR1 MNHEY and CDR2 SVGAGI come from the germline V gene. This CDR3 contains 14 residues. DNA for the CDR3: TGTGCCAGCAGTTACCCAGGGACAGGGGAAAGACTGTTTTTT. Residues: CASSYPGTGERLFF.

In nucleotides, the CDR3 is TGTGCCAGCCGCGTGGGGGGAGTGGGTGAGCAGTACTTC. This gives the protein CASRVGGVGEQYF. The V gene is TRBV19, the J gene TRBJ2-7; weak D call: TRBD2 (6 bases). V lost 9 bases, J lost 7 bases, and 19 bases lay in between. The germline V gene encodes CDR1 LNHDA and CDR2 SQIVND (reference sequence). CDR3 length equals 13 residues.

This chain uses TRBV5-1 with TRBJ2-5, with D possibly matching TRBD2 (7 bases). Trimming removed 6 bases at V and 0 bases at J, with 15 bases between. The CDR3 has 15 residues. Germline lookup yields CDR1 SGHRS and CDR2 YFSETQ. The CDR3 loop reads CASTSGGLYQETQYF. The CDR3 nucleotides are TGCGCCAGCACCTCCGGGGGGCTGTACCAAGAGACCCAGTACTTC.

This chain connects TRBV10-3 to TRBJ2-7; D call uncertain. The V and J ends lost 1 base and 3 bases respectively, with 19 bases between them. The CDR3 is 17 amino acids. The germline V gene encodes CDR1 ENHRY and CDR2 SYGVKD. DNA of the CDR3: TGTGCCATCAGTGAGTTGGATAGGCTCGACAATCTCTACGAGCAGTACTTC. Translation gives CAISELDRLDNLYEQYF.

The chain carries TRBV27 and TRBJ1-1; 10 nucleotides align to TRBD1. The V and J ends lost 3 bases and 4 bases, in that order; junction bases with no gene match: 5. Germline-derived CDR1 and CDR2 are MNHEY and SMNVEV (reference sequence). The CDR3 sequence is 15 residues long. The CDR3 bases are TGTGCCAGCAGTTTCAGGACAGGGGGGGGCACTGAAGCTTTCTTT. This translates into CASSFRTGGGTEAFF.

The chain uses TRBV18 and TRBJ2-5; D is perhaps TRBD2 (5 bases). CDR3 length: 15 residues. In germline, CDR1 is KGHSH, CDR2 LQKENI. Trimming took 2 bases from V and 2 from J, leaving 12 bases between them. This CDR3 reads CASSPFYSGQETQYF. The DNA for the CDR3 is TGTGCCAGCTCACCATTTTACAGCGGACAAGAGACCCAGTACTTC.

The DNA for the CDR3 is TGTGCCAGCAGCCAAGAGTCCACGGGGGTACGGTACTATGGCTACACCTTC. It is translated as CASSQESTGVRYYGYTF. The genes are TRBV4-2 and TRBJ1-2; TRBD1 is a possible D gene (5 bases). Germline V gene data show CDR1 as LGHNA and CDR2 as YNFKEQ. This CDR3 comprises 17 residues. V lost 0 bases and J 3 bases, leaving 17 bases between the germline ends.

The J gene is TRBJ2-5, the V gene TRBV5-4; 7 bases map to TRBD2. The CDR3 covers 13 residues. Trimming cost V 8 bases and J 2 bases; bases outside gene matches: 6. Germline CDR1 and CDR2: SGHNT and YYREEE (reference sequence). The CDR3 region is CASRSSGQETQYF. For the CDR3, the DNA is TGTGCCAGTAGATCTAGCGGTCAAGAGACCCAGTACTTC.

The CDR3 DNA is TGCGCCAGCAGCCAAAACCCGCCTCAGGGAAACCCCTACAATGAGCAGTTCTTC. Translation gives CASSQNPPQGNPYNEQFF. The chain has TRBV4-1 and TRBJ2-1; a possible D gene is TRBD1 (5 bases). The CDR3 contains 18 residues. The germline V gene encodes CDR1 MGHRA and CDR2 YSYEKL. V was trimmed by 2 bases and J by 2 bases, leaving 19 bases between them.

V is TRBV4-2 and J is TRBJ2-3, with TRBD2 identical over 7 bases. Germline-derived CDR1 and CDR2 are LGHNA and YNFKEQ. This CDR3 contains 14 residues. V lost 1 base to trimming and J lost 3 bases; unmatched junction nucleotides: 1. The CDR3 region is CASSQGGGTDTQYF. As DNA, the CDR3 is TGTGCCAGCAGCCAAGGGGGGGGTACAGATACGCAGTATTTT.

This clone is a singleton in its sample. This rearrangement joins TRBV11-2 to TRBJ2-1; 9 bases are a match to TRBD2. Germline lookup yields CDR1 SGHAT and CDR2 FQNNGV. J gave up 7 bases and V 3 bases, and 7 bases lay outside the gene matches. The CDR3 has 15 amino acids. The CDR3 nucleotides read TGTGCCAGCAGCTTTAGCGGGAGAGGGGGTAATGAGCAGTTCTTC. This translates into CASSFSGRGGNEQFF. Combining the CDR3 with reference TRBV11-2 and TRBJ2-1 gives the whole variable domain EAGVAQSPRYKIIEKRQSVAFWCNPISGHATLYWYQQILGQGPKLLIQFQNNGVVDDSQLPKDRFSAERLKGVDSTLKIQPAKLEDSAVYLCASSFSGRGGNEQFFGPGTRLTVL.

V gene TRBV5-4 combines with J gene TRBJ1-4; TRBD1 matches at 9 bases. The CDR3 sequence is 15 residues long. From germline, CDR1 is SGHNT and CDR2 YYREEE (reference sequence). J lost 7 bases, V lost 4 bases, and 8 bases had no gene match. The chain's CDR3 is CASSVPGQGGEKLFF. The CDR3 region has the DNA TGTGCCAGCAGCGTGCCGGGACAGGGAGGTGAAAAACTGTTTTTT.

The chain has TRBV20-1 and TRBJ1-5; possibly TRBD1 for D (6 bases). The ends were cut back, 4 bases at V and 7 bases at J, with 8 bases in the middle. Germline V gene sequence: CDR1 DFQATT, CDR2 SNEGSKA (reference sequence). The CDR3 is made up of 11 amino acids. This CDR3 reads CSATQGQPQHF. In DNA form, the CDR3 reads TGCAGTGCTACGCAGGGGCAGCCCCAGCATTTT.

The chain uses TRBV7-2 and TRBJ2-3, with D maybe TRBD2 (6 bases). The CDR3 is 15 amino acids. The V gene's germline CDR1 is SGHTA and CDR2 FQGNSA. Trimming took off 2 bases at V and 4 bases at J, with 13 bases between the two ends. CDR3 in amino acids: CASSLRGSGSDTQYF. The CDR3, as DNA: TGTGCCAGCAGCTTACGGGGGAGTGGGTCAGATACGCAGTATTTT.